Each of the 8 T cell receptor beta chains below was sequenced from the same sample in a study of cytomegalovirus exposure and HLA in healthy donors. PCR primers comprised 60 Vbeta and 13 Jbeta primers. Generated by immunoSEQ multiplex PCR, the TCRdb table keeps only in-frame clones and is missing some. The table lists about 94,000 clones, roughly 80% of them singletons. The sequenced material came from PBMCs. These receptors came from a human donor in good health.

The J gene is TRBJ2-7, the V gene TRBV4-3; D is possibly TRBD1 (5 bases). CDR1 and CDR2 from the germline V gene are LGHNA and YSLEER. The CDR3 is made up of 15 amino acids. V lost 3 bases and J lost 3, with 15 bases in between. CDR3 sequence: CASSQGQGQGYEQYF. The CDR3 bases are TGCGCCAGCAGCCAGGGGCAGGGCCAAGGCTACGAGCAGTACTTC.

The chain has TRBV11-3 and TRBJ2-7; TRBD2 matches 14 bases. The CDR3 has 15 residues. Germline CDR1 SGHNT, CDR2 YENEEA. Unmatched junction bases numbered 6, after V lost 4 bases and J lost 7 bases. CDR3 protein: CASSSGLAGVGEQYF. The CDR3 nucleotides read TGTGCCAGCAGCTCGGGACTAGCGGGAGTGGGAGAGCAGTACTTC.

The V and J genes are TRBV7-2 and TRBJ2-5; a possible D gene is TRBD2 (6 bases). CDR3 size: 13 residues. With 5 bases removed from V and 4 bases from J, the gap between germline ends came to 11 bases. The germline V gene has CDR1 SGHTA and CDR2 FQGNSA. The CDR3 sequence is CASSPWRGETQYF. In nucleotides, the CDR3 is TGTGCCAGCAGCCCGTGGAGGGGAGAGACCCAGTACTTC. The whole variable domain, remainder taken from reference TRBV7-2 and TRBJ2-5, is GAGVSQSPSNKVTEKGKDVELRCDPISGHTALYWYRQSLGQGLEFLIYFQGNSAPDKSGLPSDRFSAERTGGSVSTLTIQRTQQEDSAVYLCASSPWRGETQYFGPGTRLLVL.

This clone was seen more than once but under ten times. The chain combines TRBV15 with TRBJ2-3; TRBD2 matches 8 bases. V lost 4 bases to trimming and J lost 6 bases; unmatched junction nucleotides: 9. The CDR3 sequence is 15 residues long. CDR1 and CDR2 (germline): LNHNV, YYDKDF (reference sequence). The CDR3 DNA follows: TGTGCCACCAGCAAGCGGGGGCAGGGGAGGGATACGCAGTATTTT. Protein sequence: CATSKRGQGRDTQYF.

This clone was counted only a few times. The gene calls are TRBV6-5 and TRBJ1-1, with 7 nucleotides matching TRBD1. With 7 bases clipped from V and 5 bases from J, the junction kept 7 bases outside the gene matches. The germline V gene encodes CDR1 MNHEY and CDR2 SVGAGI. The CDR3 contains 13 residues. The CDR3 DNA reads TGTGCCAGCAATGACAGGGAAGGGACTGAAGCTTTCTTT. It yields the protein CASNDREGTEAFF.

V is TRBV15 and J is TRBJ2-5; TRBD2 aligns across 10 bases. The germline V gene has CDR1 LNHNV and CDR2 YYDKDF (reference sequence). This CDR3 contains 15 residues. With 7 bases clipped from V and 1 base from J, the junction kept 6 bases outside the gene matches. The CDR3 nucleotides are TGTGCCACCAAGGGACTAGCGCCGCTCCAAGAGACCCAGTACTTC. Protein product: CATKGLAPLQETQYF.

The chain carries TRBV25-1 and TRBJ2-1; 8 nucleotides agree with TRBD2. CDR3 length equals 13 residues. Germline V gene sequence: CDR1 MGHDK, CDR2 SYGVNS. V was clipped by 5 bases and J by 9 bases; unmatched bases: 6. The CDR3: CASSRAGDVEQFF. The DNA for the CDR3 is TGTGCCAGCAGTCGAGCGGGGGATGTTGAGCAGTTCTTC.

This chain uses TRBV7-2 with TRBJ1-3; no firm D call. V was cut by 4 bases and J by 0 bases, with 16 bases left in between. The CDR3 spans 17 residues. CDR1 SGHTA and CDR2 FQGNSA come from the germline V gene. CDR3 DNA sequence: TGTGCCAGCAGCTCCCCCGGGTCCCCACTCTCTGGAAACACCATATATTTT. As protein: CASSSPGSPLSGNTIYF.